This T cell receptor (beta chain) was identified during a study of control samples from healthy donors and cancer patients (dated by TCRdb to the early 2020s). The library was produced with the immunoSEQ multiplex PCR assay. TCRdb retrieved this table from immuneACCESS and kept in-frame rearrangements only. Not all clones are present; in checked studies, unresolved V genes account for under half, and no reason is known for the remainder. The sample profile shows 70,000 to 75,000 clones; over 90% of them were found once. Over 2.5% of the sample comes from the top ten. In regard to this clone: The antigen it binds to is not known. Per-base quality was not reported, and no clone a single base away is much larger than it.

Counted from cysteine to phenylalanine, this CDR3 has 16 amino acids. Only CDR3 DNA is held: 48 bases, read in frame from base 1. V has 8 bases trimmed and J has 3 bases trimmed; junction bases matching no gene number 9. CDR1 and CDR2 are drawn from the germline V gene (reference sequence): LGHDT, YNNKEL. Sequencing was carried out using blood. The clonotype comes from a woman aged 25 to 39 in good health. Recombination joined TRBV3-1 (or the pseudogene TRBV3-2) with TRBJ2-3; TRBD2 fits 12 bases in the junction. In nucleotide form, the sequence is TGTGCCAGCGATTCACTAGCGGGGGGCCCAACAGATACGCAGTATTTT. Its translation reads: CASDSLAGGPTDTQYF.